This is a list of T cell receptor beta chains from one sample in a study of shared clonotypes between healthy human individuals. Sequencing used immunoSEQ multiplex PCR; TCRdb keeps in-frame clones, though not all of them. This table has around 1,100,000 clones, approximately 75% appearing once. Sequencing used memory CD4+ T cells from PBMCs. These receptors came from a man in his late teens or twenties in good health. Some clones in this sample may be carry-over from other donors' samples. Both conserved end residues are part of each CDR3. The order of the fields is CDR3 DNA, CDR3 protein, D gene, J gene, clone size, V gene. D genes are given only for firm matches. The size field is filled for only some rows; it gives once, few, many or a size class.

TGTGCCAGCAGCTTAGCTTTTGCGGGGAGGTACAATGAGCAGTTCTTC | CASSLAFAGRYNEQFF | . | TRBJ2-1 | . | TRBV7-2
TGTGCCAGCAGCTCTAGCGGGACAAAGATTGAGCAGTTCTTC | CASSSSGTKIEQFF | TRBD2 | TRBJ2-1 | once | TRBV11-2
TGTGCCAGTAGTATCACAGGTGGCTATGGCTACACCTTC | CASSITGGYGYTF | . | TRBJ1-2 | . | TRBV19
TGTGCCAGCAGGGGGGACCCCTACGAGCAGTACTTC | CASRGDPYEQYF | . | TRBJ2-7 | . | TRBV2
TGTGCCAGCTCCCTGGTCCCTAACGAAAAACTGTTTTTT | CASSLVPNEKLFF | . | TRBJ1-4 | . | TRBV9
TGTGCCAGCAGTGTTGAATCTAAGGGGGCTGGAAACACCATATATTTT | CASSVESKGAGNTIYF | . | TRBJ1-3 | . | TRBV2
TGTGCCAGCAGCCCCCGCGTGGCGGGTGAGCAGTTCTTC | CASSPRVAGEQFF | . | TRBJ2-1 | . | TRBV7-3
TGTGCCAGCAGCCAGGGGACAGGGGGGATTTCACCCCTCCACTTT | CASSQGTGGISPLHF | TRBD1 | TRBJ1-6 | . | TRBV14
TGTGCCAGCAGCTTAGGAAGGGGGGAGACCCAGTACTTC | CASSLGRGETQYF | . | TRBJ2-5 | . | TRBV7-2
TGTGCCGGGAGACAGGAAAACATTCAGTACTTC | CAGRQENIQYF | . | TRBJ2-4 | few | TRBV30
TGTGCCAGCAGTCCCCTGAGCAATCAGCCCCAGCATTTT | CASSPLSNQPQHF | . | TRBJ1-5 | . | TRBV27
TGTGCCAGCAGTATGGCCTTTAGGGCTGGAAACACCATATATTTT | CASSMAFRAGNTIYF | . | TRBJ1-3 | . | TRBV5-6
TGTGCCAGCAGCCAGAGCGGCCTGTCCTACGAGCAGTACTTC | CASSQSGLSYEQYF | . | TRBJ2-7 | . | TRBV2
TGTGCCAGCGCAACTAGGCGGGTGTTGAACTCCGAGCAGTTCTTC | CASATRRVLNSEQFF | . | TRBJ2-1 | . | TRBV28
TGTGCCAGCAGTTCTAGTTCCTACGAGCAGTACTTC | CASSSSSYEQYF | . | TRBJ2-7 | . | TRBV25-1
TGTGCCAGCAGTCCAACCCCCGGACTAGCGGGGTTCTTC | CASSPTPGLAGFF | TRBD2 | TRBJ2-7 | . | TRBV6-5
TGTGCCAGCTCACCAAACGGGGTTAGCCTTAAGGGCACAGATACGCAGTATTTT | CASSPNGVSLKGTDTQYF | . | TRBJ2-3 | . | TRBV18
TGTGCCAGCAGCCGATGGACAGGGGATAATCAGCCCCAGCATTTT | CASSRWTGDNQPQHF | TRBD1 | TRBJ1-5 | . | TRBV11-2
TGTGCCAGCAGCTCAATGGCCGGGACGGCCTACAATGAGCAGTTCTTC | CASSSMAGTAYNEQFF | . | TRBJ2-1 | . | TRBV5-6
TGCGCCAGCAGCTTGGGTCCCGGGCTCCTCGAGCAGTACTTC | CASSLGPGLLEQYF | . | TRBJ2-7 | few | TRBV5-1
TGTGCCAGCAGCTTGCCCACTTCGACAGGGGGCTATCAGGGCTACACCTTC | CASSLPTSTGGYQGYTF | TRBD1 | TRBJ1-2 | . | TRBV5-4
TGTGCCAGCAGCTTGGCCACGACCAAAAACGTTCAGTACTTC | CASSLATTKNVQYF | . | TRBJ2-4 | . | TRBV5-4
TGTGCCAGTAGTATCCTGACAGGGTTGGGCTCTGGGGCCAACGTCCTGACTTTC | CASSILTGLGSGANVLTF | TRBD1 | TRBJ2-6 | . | TRBV19
TGCGCCAGCAGCCAAGGGATTATAAGTGAGCAGTTCTTC | CASSQGIISEQFF | . | TRBJ2-1 | . | TRBV4-3
TGTGCCAGCTCACCGTTTCTCGAAGAGACCCAGTACTTC | CASSPFLEETQYF | . | TRBJ2-5 | . | TRBV18